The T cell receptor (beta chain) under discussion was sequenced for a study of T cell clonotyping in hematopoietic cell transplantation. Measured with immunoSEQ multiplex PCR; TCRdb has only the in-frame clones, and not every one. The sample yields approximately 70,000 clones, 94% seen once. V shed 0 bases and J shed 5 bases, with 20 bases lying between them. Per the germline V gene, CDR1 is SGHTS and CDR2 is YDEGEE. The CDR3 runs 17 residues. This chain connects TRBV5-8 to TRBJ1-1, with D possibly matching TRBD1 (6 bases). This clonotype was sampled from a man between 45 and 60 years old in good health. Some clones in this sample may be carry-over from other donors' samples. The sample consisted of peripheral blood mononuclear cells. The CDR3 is CASSLVQGVEHETEAFF. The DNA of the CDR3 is TGTGCCAGCAGCTTGGTACAGGGCGTTGAACATGAAACTGAAGCTTTCTTT.